Listed below are T cell receptor beta chains from one sample, sequenced in a study of patients and donors after allogeneic stem cell transplantation. TCRdb re-analysed the RT-PCR reads in MiXCR, keeping a single row per CDR3 protein. The sample holds 410,000 or so distinct CDR3 sequences, roughly 17% seen once. The sequencing sample was made of blood, either unsorted or a sorted T cell fraction (not recorded which). These receptors all stem from a human donor who was either an allogeneic HSCT recipient or a stem cell or donor lymphocyte infusion donor (not recorded which). It is not recorded whose cells these are; they may come from a transplant donor. Each CDR3 is given with its conserved first and last residue. A D gene is named only where the DNA matches it firmly. Expanded clones get a size class; other rows say once, few or many, or leave the size out.

clone_size,d_call,j_call,v_call,cdr3_nt,cdr3_aa
.,.,TRBJ2-5,TRBV24-1,TGTGCCACCAGTCGCCCTGGGGGAGAGACCCAGTACTTC,CATSRPGGETQYF
.,.,TRBJ2-7,TRBV18,TGTGCCAGTTCCGGACCCCAGTTTCCCGAGCAGTACTTC,CASSGPQFPEQYF
few,.,TRBJ2-3,TRBV24-1,TGTGCCACCAGTGACCCCTTTCCAGATACGCAGTATTTT,CATSDPFPDTQYF
many,.,TRBJ1-4,TRBV5-1,TGCGCCAGCAGCCGGGACCTCCGGAATGAAAAACTGTTTTTT,CASSRDLRNEKLFF
few,.,TRBJ1-5,TRBV6-1,TGTGCCAGCAGTGAAGCGTTTGTCAGCTCGGGGACGCAAAATCAGCCCCAGCATTTT,CASSEAFVSSGTQNQPQHF
few,.,TRBJ1-2,TRBV20-1,TGCAGTGCTAGAGATCAACGGTTGGGTGGCTACACCTTC,CSARDQRLGGYTF
.,TRBD1,TRBJ1-4,TRBV29-1,TGCAGCGTTGTTGGGACAGGGGGAAAACTGTTTTTT,CSVVGTGGKLFF
many,.,TRBJ1-5,TRBV4-1,TGCGCCAGCAGCCAAGGGGGGGCGGGCAATCAGCCCCAGCATTTT,CASSQGGAGNQPQHF
many,TRBD1,TRBJ2-1,TRBV12-3/TRBV12-4,TGTGCCAGCAGTTCTTCAGGGGGCTACAATGAGCAGTTCTTC,CASSSSGGYNEQFF
.,TRBD1,TRBJ2-4,TRBV7-6,TGTGCCAGCAGCTCGATAAAGGGACAGGGGGGGGGCAAAAACATTCAGTACTTC,CASSSIKGQGGGKNIQYF
.,TRBD1,TRBJ2-7,TRBV27,TGTGCCAGCAGAGGACCAGGACAGGGGAATTACTACGAGCAGTACTTC,CASRGPGQGNYYEQYF
few,TRBD1,TRBJ1-4,TRBV11-3,TGTGCCAGCAGCAACAGGGGGCCTGAAAAACTGTTTTTT,CASSNRGPEKLFF
many,.,TRBJ1-2,TRBV29-1,TGCAGCGTTGAATGGGGTTCAGCTAACTATGGCTACACCTTC,CSVEWGSANYGYTF
many,.,TRBJ2-3,TRBV3-1,TGTGCCAGCAGCCAAGATAACGGGGCCAGAACAGATACGCAGTATTTT,CASSQDNGARTDTQYF
many,.,TRBJ1-1,TRBV10-3,TGTGCCATCAGTGAGTCTCGAGAGAACACTGAAGCTTTCTTT,CAISESRENTEAFF
few,.,TRBJ1-1,TRBV7-3,TGTGCCAGCAGTCCAGACGGGTATTCTACTGAAGCTTTCTTT,CASSPDGYSTEAFF
.,TRBD2,TRBJ2-5,TRBV24-1,TGTGCCACCAGTGATTCCCCCTCTAGCGGGAGGGAGACCCAGTACTTC,CATSDSPSSGRETQYF
.,.,TRBJ2-1,TRBV12-3/TRBV12-4,TGTGCCAGCACTCTGGGGAATGAGCAGTTCTTC,CASTLGNEQFF
many,TRBD1,TRBJ1-1,TRBV5-1,TGCGCCAGCAGAATAGGGGGCTGGGAAACTGAAGCTTTCTTT,CASRIGGWETEAFF
.,.,TRBJ2-1,TRBV14,TGTGCCAGCAGCCAGTTTAATCTAACCTTCTACAATGAGCAGTTCTTC,CASSQFNLTFYNEQFF
few,TRBD2,TRBJ2-1,TRBV18,TGTGCCAGCTCACCGGAGGCTAGCGGATCCTACAATGAGCAGTTCTTC,CASSPEASGSYNEQFF
few,.,TRBJ1-3,TRBV18,TGTGCCAGCTCACCACGCCGGGCTGAGGGGAACCAAAACACCATATATTTT,CASSPRRAEGNQNTIYF
.,.,TRBJ1-2,TRBV4-3,TGCGCCAGCAGCCAAGAAGAGGGCTACTATGGCTACACCTTC,CASSQEEGYYGYTF
few,.,TRBJ2-1,TRBV5-6,TGTGCCAGCAGCAATGTCGCGGAGGGATACAATGAGCAGTTCTTC,CASSNVAEGYNEQFF
few,.,TRBJ1-4,TRBV10-3,TGTGCCATCAGTGCTGGGACACTTGCAACTAATGAAAAACTGTTTTTT,CAISAGTLATNEKLFF
.,.,TRBJ1-5,TRBV15,TGTGCCACCAGCAGAGCGGACAGCATCAATCAGCCCCAGCATTTT,CATSRADSINQPQHF
few,.,TRBJ1-4,TRBV2,TGTGCCAGCAGCGCCGCGGGGGCTGAGGGTGAAAAACTGTTTTTT,CASSAAGAEGEKLFF
.,.,TRBJ2-3,TRBV5-5,TGTGCCAGCAGCCGAACAGCCAATACGCAGTATTTT,CASSRTANTQYF
.,.,TRBJ2-5,TRBV9,TGTGCCAGCAGCGCCTATGGTGGGGGGCGTGAGGAGACCCAGTACTTC,CASSAYGGGREETQYF
.,TRBD2,TRBJ2-3,TRBV4-3,TGCGCCAGCAGCCAAGAGGGGACTAGCGGTACAGATACGCAGTATTTT,CASSQEGTSGTDTQYF
.,TRBD2,TRBJ2-4,TRBV11-1,TGTGCCAGCAGCCCACTAGGGACTAGCGGGAGTGTAGCCAAAAACATTCAGTACTTC,CASSPLGTSGSVAKNIQYF
few,.,TRBJ2-7,TRBV7-2,TGTGCCAGCAGCTTAGTTACCTCGGGCGAGCAGTACTTC,CASSLVTSGEQYF
few,TRBD1,TRBJ1-2,TRBV12-3/TRBV12-4,TGTGCCAGCAGTGAAAGGGGACAGGGAGGGGGGTATGGCTACACCTTC,CASSERGQGGGYGYTF
.,TRBD1,TRBJ1-1,TRBV15,TGTGCCACCAGCAGAGCTGAATCGGGACAGGGGGCTCGGACTTTCTTT,CATSRAESGQGARTFF
many,.,TRBJ1-3,TRBV12-3/TRBV12-4,TGTGCCAGCAGTCCCAGGTTCTCTGGAAACACCATATATTTT,CASSPRFSGNTIYF
.,.,TRBJ1-3,TRBV21-1,TGTGCCAGCAGCAAAGAGGACTCAACTGGAAACACCATATATTTT,CASSKEDSTGNTIYF
.,.,TRBJ1-1,TRBV9,TGTGCCAGCAGCGCCCAGGGAGACACTGAAGCTTTCTTT,CASSAQGDTEAFF
many,.,TRBJ2-7,TRBV12-3/TRBV12-4,TGTGCCAGCAGTTTGCAATACGAGCAGTACTTC,CASSLQYEQYF
.,.,TRBJ1-5,TRBV12-5,TGTGCTAGTGGTTTGGGGGTCCCTAGTTCTGAGCAAAACAATCAGCCCCAGCATTTT,CASGLGVPSSEQNNQPQHF
.,.,TRBJ1-2,TRBV4-2,TGTGCCAGCGGCGAGTATTTCGGACAGCTTTTTAACTATGGCTACACCTTC,CASGEYFGQLFNYGYTF
few,TRBD1,TRBJ2-7,TRBV18,TGTGCCAGCTCACCACTGAGACAGGGGGCCTACGAGCAGTACTTC,CASSPLRQGAYEQYF